This passage covers 3 T cell receptor beta chains from one sample sequenced in a study of T-cell reconstitution after alpha-beta-depleted transplantation in children. Using unique molecular identifiers, the investigators prepared the TCRbeta library. TCRdb re-called the PCR reads through MiXCR, storing one row per CDR3 protein. This sample yields under 450,000 distinct CDR3 sequences, of which roughly 15% are seen a single time; around 30% belongs to the top ten. The specimen was PBMCs, mostly from graft donor cells, collected 360 days after TCRalphabeta/CD19-depleted stem cell transplant. The receptors originated from a boy younger than two who had a stem cell transplant for Wiskott-Aldrich syndrome, so the T cells may come from the graft donor.

This clonotype has a handful of counts. V gene TRBV6-5 combines with J gene TRBJ2-6, with D possibly being TRBD1 (5 bases). V lost 2 bases and J lost 0, with 8 bases in between. This CDR3 spans 16 amino acids. Per the germline V gene, CDR1 is MNHEY and CDR2 is SVGAGI. CDR3 sequence: CASSYGRVSGANVLTF. The CDR3 DNA is TGTGCCAGCAGTTACGGCAGGGTCTCTGGGGCCAACGTCCTGACTTTC.

This clonotype came up a few times. V usage is TRBV7-9 and J usage is TRBJ1-1; D is possibly TRBD1 (5 bases). CDR3 length: 13 residues. V was clipped by 6 bases and J by 3 bases, with 11 bases between them. CDR1 is SEHNR and CDR2 is FQNEAQ in the germline V gene (reference sequence). Here the CDR3 reads CASRAPGDTEAFF. Here the CDR3 DNA reads TGTGCCAGCAGGGCCCCGGGGGACACTGAAGCTTTCTTT.

This clonotype showed up just a few times. The rearrangement joins TRBV12-3 or TRBV12-4 to TRBJ2-7, with D possibly matching TRBD1 (5 bases). The CDR3 contains 15 residues. Between the trimmed V and J ends, which lost 2 bases and 6 bases, there was a span of 17 bases. The CDR3 nucleotides read TGTGCCAGCAGTTTAAGGGTCAGGGAAAGATCCGAGCAGTACTTC. This gives the protein CASSLRVRERSEQYF.